This T cell receptor beta chain was found in a study of CD8+CD57+ T cells in acquired aplastic anemia. About the research overall: Yields of DNA that came from sorted CD4+ and CD8+ cells averaged about 2.9 ug.

Patients selected for sequencing had displayed CD8+CD57+ cell expansion by flow cytometry. Genomic DNA templated the TCR beta VDJ and CDR3 profiling. TCRdb used MiXCR to reprocess the reads, holding one entry per CDR3 protein. This sample has 190,000 or so distinct CDR3 sequences, with approximately 48% found just once. V was trimmed by 11 bases and J by 8 bases, leaving 13 bases between them. Germline lookup yields CDR1 ENHRY and CDR2 SYGVKD. The CDR3 has 12 amino acids. The sample comprised sorted CD4+, CD8+, or CD8+CD57+ T cells (not recorded which) from PBMCs. The V and J genes are TRBV10-3 and TRBJ1-6, with D perhaps matching TRBD1 (5 bases). The receptor comes from a human donor with aplastic anemia. CDR3 in amino acids: CAVGTGDSPLHF. The CDR3 DNA follows: TGTGCCGTTGGGACGGGGGATTCACCCCTCCACTTT.